One T cell receptor (beta chain) is described in this entry. Produced via immunoSEQ multiplex PCR; TCRdb's table is partial and in-frame only. The profile shows about 180,000 clones, about 85% of them singletons. There are 17 residues in the CDR3. V lost 6 bases, J lost 4 bases, and 24 bases lay in between. Germline V gene data show CDR1 as SNHLY and CDR2 as FYNNEI. This entry is derived from a study of blood T cell repertoires in COVID-19. The rearrangement joins TRBV2 to TRBJ2-5, with D perhaps matching TRBD1 (6 bases). Sequencing input: peripheral blood. This sequence was found in a woman of 80 years or more with acute or convalescent COVID-19. The CDR3 nucleotides are TGTGCCAGCAGCACTGAATTGGGACACCCCCTGGGAGAGACCCAGTACTTC. This gives the protein CASSTELGHPLGETQYF.